Each of the 26 T cell receptor beta chains below was sequenced from the same sample in a study of PD-1 blockade in classical Hodgkin lymphoma. This sample's time point: cycle 4 day 1 (C4D1), after 6 weeks of nivolumab. Relapse was seen in all patients after autologous stem cell transplantation, and brentuximab vedotin exposure was variable. Produced via immunoSEQ multiplex PCR; TCRdb's table is partial and in-frame only. Among roughly 21,000 clones, roughly 85% were seen once, and the ten largest hold 13%. The sequenced sample was peripheral blood mononuclear cells (PBMCs), obtained before the fourth cycle of nivolumab. Receptors originate from a human donor with classical Hodgkin lymphoma.

The rearrangement uses TRBV27 and TRBJ1-5, with D maybe TRBD1 (5 bases). V dropped 2 bases and J dropped 0 bases, with 8 bases sitting between them. CDR3 length: 15 residues. CDR1 is MNHEY, CDR2 SMNVEV, per germline (reference sequence). The CDR3 loop reads CASSLTGYSNQPQHF. For the CDR3, the DNA is TGTGCCAGCAGTTTAACAGGTTATAGCAATCAGCCCCAGCATTTT.

The chain is built from TRBV9 and TRBJ2-2, with a tentative D call TRBD2 (5 bases). Trimming cost V 4 bases and J 0 bases, with 7 bases left between them. CDR3 size: 14 residues. The germline V gene has CDR1 SGDLS and CDR2 YYNGEE. CDR3 region: CASSPLANTGELFF. The DNA of the CDR3 is TGTGCCAGCAGCCCACTAGCGAACACCGGGGAGCTGTTTTTT.

The chain has TRBV15 and TRBJ2-7; possibly TRBD1 for D (6 bases). The V and J ends lost 0 bases and 5 bases respectively, with 23 bases between them. The CDR3 sequence is 18 residues long. CDR1 and CDR2 from the germline V gene are LNHNV and YYDKDF (reference sequence). The CDR3 is CATSRDPYGGERKHEQYF. As DNA, the CDR3 is TGTGCCACCAGCAGAGACCCCTATGGGGGCGAACGAAAGCACGAGCAGTACTTC.

The chain is built from TRBV5-1 and TRBJ1-1; perhaps TRBD1 as D (6 bases). V was pared by 3 bases and J by 1 base, with 13 bases between. The CDR3 length is 15 residues. Germline V gives CDR1 SGHRS, CDR2 YFSETQ. DNA for the CDR3: TGCGCCAGCAGCTCACCCGACAGGCCGAACACTGAAGCTTTCTTT. Amino acids: CASSSPDRPNTEAFF.

This clone came up a few times. This rearrangement joins TRBV11-3 to TRBJ2-1, with TRBD1 matching 8 bases. This CDR3 spans 13 amino acids. CDR1 is SGHNT, CDR2 YENEEA, per germline. V shed 5 bases, J shed 6 bases, and the junction held 3 bases outside the gene matches. As DNA, the CDR3 is TGTGCCAGCAGCGTAACAGGGGGCAATGAGCAGTTCTTC. Protein product: CASSVTGGNEQFF.

V gene TRBV29-1 combines with J gene TRBJ2-7, with no clear D. This CDR3 contains 12 residues. Trimming cost V 6 bases and J 1 base, with 10 bases left between them. The germline CDR1 and CDR2 sequences are SQVTM and ANQGSEA. CDR3 DNA sequence: TGCAGCGTGAGGCAGGATTCCTACGAGCAGTACTTC. Encoded protein: CSVRQDSYEQYF.

Turning to this clone: The junction departs from the called germline gene at one end, perhaps through a read error. The chain is built from TRBV7-9 and TRBJ1-1, with D unresolved. This CDR3 region has 12 residues. Per germline, CDR1 SEHNR and CDR2 FQNEAQ (reference sequence). This CDR3 is CASSLLNSEAFF. As DNA, the CDR3 is TGTGCCAGCAGCTTACTGAACTCTGAAGCTTTCTTT.

In this sample, this clone turned up a few times. The V call is TRBV11-3, the J call TRBJ2-1; 10 bases map to TRBD2. The junction had 2 bases not matched to a gene; V was cut back by 1 base and J by 2 bases. Germline values: CDR1 SGHNT, CDR2 YENEEA. The CDR3 length is 16 residues. CDR3 residues: CASSLGGLATYNEQFF. CDR3 in DNA: TGTGCCAGCAGCTTAGGGGGACTAGCGACCTACAATGAGCAGTTCTTC. Based on the CDR3 plus reference TRBV11-3 and TRBJ2-1, the full variable domain is EAGVVQSPRYKIIEKKQPVAFWCNPISGHNTLYWYLQNLGQGPELLIRYENEEAVDDSQLPKDRFSAERLKGVDSTLKIQPAELGDSAVYLCASSLGGLATYNEQFFGPGTRLTVL.

This clone was counted only a few times. The chain recombines TRBV5-8 with TRBJ2-3; 8 positions agree with TRBD2. The V and J ends lost 1 base and 2 bases, in that order; junction bases with no gene match: 6. Looked up from germline, CDR1 is SGHTS and CDR2 is YDEGEE. CDR3 length: 16 residues. CDR3 DNA: TGTGCCAGCAGCTTGAAGCGGGGGAGCTTCACAGATACGCAGTATTTT. This encodes CASSLKRGSFTDTQYF.

The chain has TRBV7-3 and TRBJ2-5, with 12 bases matching TRBD1. Germline V CDR1 and CDR2: SGHTA, FQGTGA. J was trimmed by 2 bases and V by 5 bases; bases with no gene match: 9. The CDR3 totals 17 residues. The CDR3 here is CASSTGQGAGIQETQYF. The DNA for the CDR3 is TGTGCCAGCAGCACGGGACAGGGGGCCGGGATACAAGAGACCCAGTACTTC. The full variable domain, its missing parts supplied by reference TRBV7-3 and TRBJ2-5, is GAGVSQTPSNKVTEKGKYVELRCDPISGHTALYWYRQSLGQGPEFLIYFQGTGAADDSGLPNDRFFAVRPEGSVSTLKIQRTERGDSAVYLCASSTGQGAGIQETQYFGPGTRLLVL.

This sequence joins TRBV4-1 and TRBJ2-6; no clear D. Trimming removed 1 base at V and 3 bases at J, with 10 bases between. This CDR3 comprises 16 residues. Per germline, CDR1 MGHRA and CDR2 YSYEKL. The CDR3 loop reads CASSQAWAIGANVLTF. CDR3 in DNA: TGCGCCAGCAGCCAAGCATGGGCTATTGGGGCCAACGTCCTGACTTTC.

The chain couples TRBV7-3 to TRBJ2-7; D is undetermined. The CDR3 has 13 amino acids. The germline CDR1 and CDR2 sequences are SGHTA and FQGTGA. Trimming pared 3 bases from V and 3 bases from J, leaving 9 bases between. The CDR3 bases are TGTGCCAGCAGCTTGGGTGGCAACTACGAGCAGTACTTC. The encoded protein is CASSLGGNYEQYF.

This chain joins TRBV10-3 and TRBJ1-6; D remains unclear. The CDR3 runs 14 residues. Germline values: CDR1 ENHRY, CDR2 SYGVKD. V lost 0 bases, J lost 7 bases, and 7 bases lay in between. CDR3 DNA sequence: TGTGCCATCAGTGAGTCCGGACCGAATTCACCCCTCCACTTT. Amino acid sequence: CAISESGPNSPLHF.

The chain is built from TRBV28 and TRBJ2-5, with D perhaps matching TRBD2 (6 bases). V dropped 0 bases and J dropped 3 bases, with 8 bases sitting between them. Germline CDR1 and CDR2: MDHEN and SYDVKM. CDR3 length: 14 amino acids. CDR3 sequence reads: CASSLWGGEETQYF. The CDR3 DNA sequence: TGTGCCAGCAGTTTATGGGGCGGGGAAGAGACCCAGTACTTC.

The rearrangement joins TRBV19 to TRBJ1-2, with TRBD1 matching over 12 bases. J gave up 4 bases and V 5 bases, and 5 bases lay outside the gene matches. CDR3 size: 15 residues. Germline V gives CDR1 LNHDA, CDR2 SQIVND (reference sequence). This CDR3 is CASSPGQGAVYGYTF. The CDR3, as DNA: TGTGCCAGTAGTCCGGGACAGGGGGCTGTCTATGGCTACACCTTC.

The chain has TRBV7-8 and TRBJ2-7, with 8 bases aligning to TRBD1. The CDR3 runs to 15 residues. In germline, CDR1 is SGHVS, CDR2 FQNEAQ. The J segment lost 2 bases and the V segment lost 4 bases, leaving 7 bases of the junction unmatched. CDR3 residues: CASSSRTGTPYEQYF. CDR3 bases: TGTGCCAGCAGCTCCCGGACAGGGACGCCCTACGAGCAGTACTTC.

V gene TRBV30 combines with J gene TRBJ1-2, with D perhaps TRBD1 (5 bases). V gave up 0 bases and J gave up 8 bases, with 10 bases separating them. The germline gives CDR1 GTSNPN, CDR2 SVGIG (reference sequence). This CDR3 contains 12 residues. CDR3 in DNA: TGTGCCTGGAGTGTAACGGGGCTCGGCTACACCTTC. Amino acids: CAWSVTGLGYTF.

The V and J genes are TRBV11-3 and TRBJ2-5; possible D gene TRBD1, 6 bases. With 5 bases removed from V and 5 bases from J, the gap between germline ends came to 12 bases. Germline V CDR1 and CDR2: SGHNT, YENEEA. CDR3 length equals 13 residues. DNA of the CDR3: TGTGCCAGCAGCCTCAGGGGTGGGGAGACCCAGTACTTC. As protein: CASSLRGGETQYF.

The chain carries TRBV20-1 and TRBJ2-2; D is undetermined. With 3 bases removed from V and 4 bases from J, the gap between germline ends came to 3 bases. This CDR3 is 11 amino acids long. The V gene's germline CDR1 is DFQATT and CDR2 SNEGSKA (reference sequence). This CDR3 reads CSARATGELFF. In nucleotides, the CDR3 is TGCAGTGCTAGGGCCACCGGGGAGCTGTTTTTT.

V is TRBV18 and J is TRBJ1-5; TRBD1 might be the D (5 bases). Germline V CDR1 and CDR2: KGHSH, LQKENI. This CDR3 spans 16 amino acids. Trimming cost V 1 base and J 1 base, with 11 bases left between them. In nucleotides, the CDR3 is TGTGCCAGCTCACCACAAGCAGGGATCAGCAATCAGCCCCAGCATTTT. It translates to CASSPQAGISNQPQHF.

V and J are TRBV5-1 and TRBJ2-4; D not certain. The CDR3 has 15 residues. Trimming stripped 0 bases from V and 1 base from J, with 8 bases between. Germline V gene sequence: CDR1 SGHRS, CDR2 YFSETQ. CDR3: CASSLGAVAKNIQYF. The CDR3 DNA reads TGCGCCAGCAGCTTGGGGGCAGTCGCCAAAAACATTCAGTACTTC. Variable domain in full (rest from reference TRBV5-1 and TRBJ2-4): KAGVTQTPRYLIKTRGQQVTLSCSPISGHRSVSWYQQTPGQGLQFLFEYFSETQRNKGNFPGRFSGRQFSNSRSEMNVSTLELGDSALYLCASSLGAVAKNIQYFGAGTRLSVL.

Regarding this clone: One end of the junction varies from germline; a read error may be responsible. The CDR3 DNA reads TGTGCCACTCACACGGGGGTGGCAGGGAACGGGGTCTTC. It specifies CATHTGVAGNGVF. This chain connects TRBV28 to TRBJ2-1, with D maybe TRBD2 (6 bases). The CDR3 runs to 13 residues. Germline V lookup: CDR1 MDHEN, CDR2 SYDVKM.

The genes are TRBV4-1 and TRBJ1-5, with 7 positions matching TRBD1. The CDR3 is 15 residues long. Per the germline V gene, CDR1 is MGHRA and CDR2 is YSYEKL. Trimming removed 3 bases from V and 6 bases from J; junction bases left unmatched: 8. As DNA, the CDR3 is TGCGCCAGCAGCCACCTTACAGGGGACGGTCAGCCCCAGCATTTT. Translation: CASSHLTGDGQPQHF.

Only a few counts were recorded for this clone. J is TRBJ2-7 and V is TRBV7-9; 8 nucleotides match TRBD1. This CDR3 region has 15 residues. Germline V gives CDR1 SEHNR, CDR2 FQNEAQ (reference sequence). J was trimmed by 5 bases and V by 1 base; bases with no gene match: 7. The CDR3, as DNA: TGTGCCAGCAGCTTAGGGCAGGGGGCGAGAGACGAGCAGTACTTC. It translates to CASSLGQGARDEQYF.

In its sample, this clone was seen once. The rearrangement uses TRBV27 and TRBJ2-7; TRBD1 matches at 12 bases. J lost 6 bases, V lost 2 bases, and 2 bases had no gene match. From germline, CDR1 is MNHEY and CDR2 SMNVEV (reference sequence). The CDR3 sequence is 14 residues long. The CDR3 here is CASSLGTGGVEQYF. The CDR3 nucleotides read TGTGCCAGCAGTTTAGGGACAGGGGGCGTCGAGCAGTACTTC.

This clone appeared once. The rearrangement joins TRBV6-6 to TRBJ1-1; 7 positions match TRBD1. The V gene end was trimmed by 4 bases and the J gene end by 4 bases; junction bases not matched to a gene: 12. CDR3 size: 16 residues. Germline CDR1 MNHNY, CDR2 SVGAGI (reference sequence). Here the CDR3 reads CASSLGQGEMSTEAFF. DNA for the CDR3: TGTGCCAGCAGTTTGGGGCAGGGGGAAATGAGCACTGAAGCTTTCTTT.